This T cell receptor (beta chain) comes out of a study of blood T cell repertoires in COVID-19. Study summary: Samples of COVID-19 (acute and convalescent) were obtained from the United States, Italy and Spain. From T cells, B-cell-depleted T cells, or PBMCs came the material, which was cDNA or gDNA.

CDR1 SNHLY and CDR2 FYNNEI come from the germline V gene. The length of the CDR3 is 15 residues. The V and J ends lost 3 bases and 1 base respectively, with 12 bases between them. Per the original data handling: For nucleated cells, counts were estimated from reference gene primer amplification. Repertoires were generated with immunoSEQ multiplex PCR, while TCRdb's copy carries only in-frame clones and drops some. V and J calls and clone size are given by that table; D and trimming were obtained from the DNA. The repertoire holds 250,000 to 300,000 clones, with 80% to 90% as singletons. The V call is TRBV2, the J call TRBJ1-1; D may be TRBD1 (5 bases). The sequenced sample consisted of peripheral blood. The clonotype was recovered from a woman in her thirties or forties who had recovered from COVID-19. This CDR3 reads CASSDQGPGNTEAFF. The DNA of the CDR3 is TGTGCCAGCAGTGACCAGGGCCCCGGGAACACTGAAGCTTTCTTT.